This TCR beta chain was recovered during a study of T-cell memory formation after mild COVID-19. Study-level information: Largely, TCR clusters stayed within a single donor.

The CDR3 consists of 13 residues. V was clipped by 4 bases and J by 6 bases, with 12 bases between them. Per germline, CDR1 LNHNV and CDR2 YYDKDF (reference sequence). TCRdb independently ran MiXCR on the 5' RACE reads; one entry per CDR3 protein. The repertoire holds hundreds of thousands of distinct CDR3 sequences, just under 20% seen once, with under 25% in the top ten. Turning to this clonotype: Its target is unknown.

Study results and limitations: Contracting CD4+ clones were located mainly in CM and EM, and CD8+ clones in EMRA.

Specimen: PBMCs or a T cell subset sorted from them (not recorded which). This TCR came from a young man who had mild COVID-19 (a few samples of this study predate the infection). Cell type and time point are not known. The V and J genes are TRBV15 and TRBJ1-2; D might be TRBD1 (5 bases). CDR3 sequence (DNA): TGTGCCACCAGCAAACCCCAGGGAGATGGCTACACCTTC. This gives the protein CATSKPQGDGYTF.